Below, one T cell receptor (beta chain) is given with its context. This specimen comes from a study of blood T cell repertoires in COVID-19. TCRdb's table, derived via immunoSEQ multiplex PCR, lists solely in-frame clones and lacks some. This table holds about 480,000 clones, approximately 89% found once. Enrollment of patients from Seattle took place during active infection, with longitudinal follow-up. Sequenced sample: peripheral blood. The TCR originated in a man younger than 30 with COVID-19, enrolled during active disease.

CDR3 protein: CASSPGREGYEQYF. DNA for the CDR3: TGTGCCAGCTCACCAGGGAGGGAGGGGTACGAGCAGTACTTC. This rearrangement joins TRBV18 to TRBJ2-7; the match to TRBD2 covers 7 bases. V trimming: 2 bases; J trimming: 4 bases; junction bases outside the gene matches: 5. Germline CDR1 reads KGHSH; CDR2 reads LQKENI. This CDR3 contains 14 residues.